This TCR beta chain was identified during a study of blood T cell repertoires in COVID-19. Overall study context: Samples came from the United States, Italy and Spain, spanning acute and convalescent COVID-19. Nucleic acid was either cDNA or gDNA, and it came from T cells, B-cell-depleted T cells, or PBMCs.

Trimming cost V 6 bases and J 10 bases, with 13 bases left between them. The CDR3 consists of 11 residues. The V gene's germline CDR1 is DFQATT and CDR2 SNEGSKA (reference sequence). As originally analysed: Reference gene primer amplification yielded estimated nucleated cell counts. This table comes from immunoSEQ multiplex PCR, and its TCRdb copy is limited to in-frame clones, with some not included. V, J and clone size were drawn from that table, and D and trimming were deduced from the DNA. The sample comprises about 100,000 clones, around 81% of which are singletons, and about an eighth rests with the top ten.

This clonotype was obtained from a man aged 50 to 60 with active or convalescent COVID-19. The sequencing sample was made of peripheral blood. This chain joins TRBV20-1 and TRBJ2-1; D is uncertain. For the CDR3, the DNA is TGCAGTGCCAACGCCGCTAGGGAGCAGTTCTTC. Protein sequence: CSANAAREQFF.